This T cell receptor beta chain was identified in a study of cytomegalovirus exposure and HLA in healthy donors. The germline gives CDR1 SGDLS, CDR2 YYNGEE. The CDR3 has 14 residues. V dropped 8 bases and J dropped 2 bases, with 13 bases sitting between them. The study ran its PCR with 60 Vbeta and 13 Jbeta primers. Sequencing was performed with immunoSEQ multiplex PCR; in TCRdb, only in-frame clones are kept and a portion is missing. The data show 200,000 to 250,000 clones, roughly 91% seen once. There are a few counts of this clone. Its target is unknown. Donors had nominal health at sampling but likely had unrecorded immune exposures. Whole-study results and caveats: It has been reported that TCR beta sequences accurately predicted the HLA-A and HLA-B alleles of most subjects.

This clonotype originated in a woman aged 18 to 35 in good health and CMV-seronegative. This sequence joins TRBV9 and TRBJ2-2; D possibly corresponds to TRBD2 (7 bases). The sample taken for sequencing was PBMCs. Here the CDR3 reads CASGGGVNTGELFF. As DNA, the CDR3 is TGTGCCAGTGGAGGGGGGGTTAACACCGGGGAGCTGTTTTTT.